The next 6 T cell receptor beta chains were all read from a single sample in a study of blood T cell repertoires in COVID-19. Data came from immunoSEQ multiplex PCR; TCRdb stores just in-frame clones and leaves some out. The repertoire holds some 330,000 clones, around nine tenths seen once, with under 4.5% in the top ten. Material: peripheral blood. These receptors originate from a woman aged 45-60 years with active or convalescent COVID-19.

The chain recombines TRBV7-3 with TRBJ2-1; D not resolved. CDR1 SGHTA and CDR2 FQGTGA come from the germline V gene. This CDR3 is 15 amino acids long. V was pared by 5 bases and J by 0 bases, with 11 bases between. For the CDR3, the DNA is TGTGCCAGCAGCCCCGACATCGCCTCCTACAATGAGCAGTTCTTC. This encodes CASSPDIASYNEQFF. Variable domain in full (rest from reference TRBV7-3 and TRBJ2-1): GAGVSQTPSNKVTEKGKYVELRCDPISGHTALYWYRQSLGQGPEFLIYFQGTGAADDSGLPNDRFFAVRPEGSVSTLKIQRTERGDSAVYLCASSPDIASYNEQFFGPGTRLTVL.

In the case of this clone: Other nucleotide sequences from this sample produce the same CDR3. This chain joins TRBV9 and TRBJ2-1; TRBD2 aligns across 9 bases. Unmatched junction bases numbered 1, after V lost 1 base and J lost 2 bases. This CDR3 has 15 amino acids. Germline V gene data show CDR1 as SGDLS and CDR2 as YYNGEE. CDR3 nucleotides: TGTGCCAGCAGCGTACTAGCGGGGACCTACAATGAGCAGTTCTTC. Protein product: CASSVLAGTYNEQFF.

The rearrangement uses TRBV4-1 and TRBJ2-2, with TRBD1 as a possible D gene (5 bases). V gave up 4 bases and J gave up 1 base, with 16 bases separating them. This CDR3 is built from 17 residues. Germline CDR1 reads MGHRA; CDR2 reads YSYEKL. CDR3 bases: TGCGCCAGCAGCCCCTTTACCAGGGAACTGAACACCGGGGAGCTGTTTTTT. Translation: CASSPFTRELNTGELFF.

CDR3 coding DNA: TGTGCCAGCAGCCAAGTTGCAGGGGGGTCCTACGAGCAGTACTTC. Its translation: CASSQVAGGSYEQYF. The chain combines TRBV4-2 with TRBJ2-7, with D tentatively TRBD1 (7 bases). Trimming cost V 1 base and J 1 base, with 11 bases left between them. The CDR3 runs to 15 residues. Germline loops: CDR1 LGHNA, CDR2 YNFKEQ.

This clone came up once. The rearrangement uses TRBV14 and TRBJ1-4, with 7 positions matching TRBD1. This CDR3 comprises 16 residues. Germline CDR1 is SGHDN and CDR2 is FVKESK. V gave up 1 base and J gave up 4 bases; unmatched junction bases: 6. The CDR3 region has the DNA TGTGCCAGCAGCCAAGGCCGGGACAGATTTAATGAAAAACTGTTTTTT. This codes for CASSQGRDRFNEKLFF.

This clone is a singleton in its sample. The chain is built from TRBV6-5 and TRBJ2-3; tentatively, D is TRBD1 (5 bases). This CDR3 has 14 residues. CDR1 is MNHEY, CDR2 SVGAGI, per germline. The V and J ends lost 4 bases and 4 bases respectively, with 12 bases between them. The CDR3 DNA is TGTGCCAGCAGTTTTTCCGGCAGGGCAGATACGCAGTATTTT. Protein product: CASSFSGRADTQYF.